These T cell receptor beta chains were read from a single sample in a study of response to subunit inactivated influenza vaccine. One entry per CDR3 protein, called by TCRdb with MiXCR from the RT-PCR reads. The sample yields 700,000 to 800,000 distinct CDR3 sequences, around 18% seen once. The material sequenced was PBMCs from blood, taken roughly 5 days after vaccination. The receptors were sampled from a man aged 45 to 65 who received an inactivated influenza vaccine. Both conserved end residues are part of each CDR3.

TRBJ1-2 TRBV12-3/TRBV12-4 CASSHGGAGYTF
TRBJ2-7 TRBV5-1 CASSLDRPGYEQYF
TRBJ1-5 TRBV7-8 CASSLFPQHF
TRBJ2-1 TRBV14 CASSQVSSWLAGGSEQFF
TRBJ1-2 TRBV2 CASRGGAYGYTF
TRBJ2-5 TRBV12-3/TRBV12-4 CASSFVPVGQETQYF
TRBJ1-6 TRBV7-8 CASSLSDRANSPLHF
TRBJ2-2 TRBV6-1 CASIEAGLTGELFF
TRBJ2-1 TRBV12-3/TRBV12-4 CASSGLETYNEQFF
TRBJ2-2 TRBV7-9 CASSLLRQSTGELFF
TRBJ2-1 TRBV7-3 CASSPNSGPKFGEQFF
TRBJ2-1 TRBV6-2/TRBV6-3 CASSQHPGAGVYNEQFF
TRBJ2-7 TRBV7-2 CASSFWTSGSYEQYF
TRBJ2-2 TRBV2 CASSARGQGAGGELFF
TRBJ2-5 TRBV5-1 CASSPGQLVETQYF
TRBJ2-1 TRBV7-2 CASSPQTSINEQFF
TRBJ2-4 TRBV20-1 CSGWEAKNIQYF
TRBJ2-3 TRBV5-1 CASRLQGSHTDTQYF
TRBJ1-2 TRBV19 CASSIDYNNYGYTF
TRBJ2-7 TRBV5-1 CASSLETSGGYEQYF
TRBJ2-1 TRBV12-3/TRBV12-4 CASRGADGIYNEQFF
TRBJ2-2 TRBV7-8 CASSNRLAANTGELFF
TRBJ2-7 TRBV6-2/TRBV6-3 CASSYSASGYEQYF
TRBJ2-2 TRBV10-2 CASAGTSGRKMDTGELFF
TRBJ1-2 TRBV9 CASSHPPGQGNYGYTF
TRBJ2-1 TRBV21-1 CASSKAWELYNEQFF
TRBJ1-1 TRBV4-1 CASSPHAGVLNEAFF
TRBJ2-1 TRBV5-6 CASSFEIAGGYNEQFF
TRBJ1-2 TRBV5-1 CASSFGQGYGYTF
TRBJ1-2 TRBV20-1 CSALDRVNYGYTF
TRBJ2-2 TRBV27 CASSWSLGAAGELFF
TRBJ2-1 TRBV20-1 CSARTVGLVGNEQFF
TRBJ2-1 TRBV20-1 CSARRAGGRGAYNEQFF
TRBJ2-1 TRBV7-3 CASSLGQGDWGNEQFF
TRBJ2-1 TRBV7-8 CASSYGLAGEQFF
TRBJ1-5 TRBV9 CASSTNPGQNQPQHF
TRBJ2-7 TRBV6-5 CASSYSRVGSYEQYF